A single sample gave rise to the 6 T cell receptor beta chains below, sequenced in a study of blood T cells in healthy people across ages. Next came a second PCR, run for roughly 6 to 11 cycles, which used a sample-barcoded 5' primer along with a J-beta primer mix. MiXCR was run by TCRdb on the 5' RACE reads, yielding one entry per CDR3 protein. The sample includes around 800,000 distinct CDR3 sequences, approximately 65% of them seen just once. The specimen was blood. The receptor set was obtained from a man aged 25 to 40 in good health.

The rearrangement joins TRBV3-1 to TRBJ1-2; 8 bases align to TRBD1. The V gene end was trimmed by 1 base and the J gene end by 4 bases; junction bases not matched to a gene: 5. Germline V gene data show CDR1 as LGHDT and CDR2 as YNNKEL (reference sequence). CDR3 length: 15 residues. This CDR3 reads CASSQAGGFGYGYTF. The CDR3 coding sequence is TGTGCCAGCAGCCAAGCAGGGGGCTTTGGCTATGGCTACACCTTC.

J is TRBJ2-7 and V is TRBV10-2, with D possibly being TRBD1 or TRBD2 (5 bases each). V was shortened by 4 bases and J by 2 bases, with 12 bases between the two germline ends. Germline V lookup: CDR1 WSHSY, CDR2 SAAADI. The CDR3 loop spans 14 amino acids. CDR3 bases: TGCGCCAGCAGTGCTCATCGGGGCCCCTACGAGCAGTACTTC. Its protein product is CASSAHRGPYEQYF.

This clonotype was observed a single time. The chain uses TRBV15 and TRBJ1-5; 8 bases fit TRBD1. Germline-derived CDR1 and CDR2 are LNHNV and YYDKDF (reference sequence). J gave up 7 bases and V 4 bases, and 9 bases lay outside the gene matches. The CDR3 contains 15 residues. CDR3 protein: CATSIVTGGRQPQHF. The CDR3, as DNA: TGTGCCACCAGCATTGTAACAGGGGGACGGCAGCCCCAGCATTTT.

This chain connects TRBV20-1 to TRBJ2-1, with 9 bases aligning to TRBD1. The CDR3 totals 12 residues. Germline CDR1 is DFQATT and CDR2 is SNEGSKA (reference sequence). The CDR3 bases are TGCAGGGCCACAGGGGGCAGGGGTGAGCAGTTCTTC. Protein: CRATGGRGEQFF.

This clonotype was found a few times. The chain uses TRBV4-3 and TRBJ1-6; D is undetermined. The CDR3 consists of 16 residues. Trimming took off 0 bases at V and 1 base at J, with 7 bases between the two ends. CDR1 LGHNA and CDR2 YSLEER come from the germline V gene. The CDR3 here is CASSQDAASYNSPLHF. CDR3 nucleotide sequence: TGCGCCAGCAGCCAAGATGCCGCTTCCTATAATTCACCCCTCCACTTT.

The V call is TRBV7-9, the J call TRBJ2-7; 9 bases are shared with TRBD1. The V and J ends lost 3 bases and 1 base, in that order; junction bases with no gene match: 4. Per germline, CDR1 SEHNR and CDR2 FQNEAQ (reference sequence). The CDR3 sequence is 15 residues long. The CDR3 is CASSLDRGNSYEQYF. Here the CDR3 DNA reads TGTGCCAGCAGCTTGGACAGGGGAAATTCCTACGAGCAGTACTTC.